A single sample is the source of the 2 T cell receptor beta chains below, sequenced in a study of cytomegalovirus exposure and HLA in healthy donors. TCRdb's copy holds only in-frame clones and misses some; the assay was immunoSEQ multiplex PCR. The table includes over 200,000 clones, 80% to 90% detected once. Material for sequencing was PBMCs. The receptors here all came from a woman between 18 and 30 years old in good health and CMV-seropositive.

This chain joins TRBV7-9 and TRBJ2-7, with 7 nucleotides matching TRBD1. Losses at the gene ends were 5 bases for V and 3 bases for J; bases not matched to a gene: 10. This CDR3 is 15 amino acids long. Germline loops: CDR1 SEHNR, CDR2 FQNEAQ (reference sequence). This CDR3 reads CASSVEDRKNYEQYF. DNA of the CDR3: TGTGCCAGCAGCGTAGAGGACAGGAAAAACTACGAGCAGTACTTC.

The genes are TRBV29-1 and TRBJ2-3, with 9 bases identical to TRBD2. This CDR3 is 16 amino acids long. Germline CDR1 and CDR2: SQVTM and ANQGSEA. V lost 6 bases to trimming and J lost 3 bases; unmatched junction nucleotides: 13. CDR3 coding DNA: TGCAGCGTCGCCGGACAGCGGGGGGTGCGAACAGATACGCAGTATTTT. Its protein is CSVAGQRGVRTDTQYF.